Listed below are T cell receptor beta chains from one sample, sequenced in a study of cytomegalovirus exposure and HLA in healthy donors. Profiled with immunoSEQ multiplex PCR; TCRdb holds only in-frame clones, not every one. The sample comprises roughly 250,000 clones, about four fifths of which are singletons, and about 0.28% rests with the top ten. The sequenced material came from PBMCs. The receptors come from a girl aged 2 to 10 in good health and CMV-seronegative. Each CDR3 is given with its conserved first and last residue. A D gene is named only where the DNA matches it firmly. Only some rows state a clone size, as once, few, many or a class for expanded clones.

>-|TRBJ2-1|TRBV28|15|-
CASTPTGNSYNEQFF
TGTGCCAGCACACCAACGGGGAACTCCTACAATGAGCAGTTCTTC
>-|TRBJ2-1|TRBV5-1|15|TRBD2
CASSLAGLAGHEQFF
TGCGCCAGCAGCTTAGCCGGACTAGCGGGGCATGAGCAGTTCTTC
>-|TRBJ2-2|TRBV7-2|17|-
CASSLYSRGANTGELFF
TGTGCCAGCAGCTTATATTCCCGCGGGGCGAACACCGGGGAGCTGTTTTTT
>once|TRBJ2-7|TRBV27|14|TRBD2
CASSFSGETYEQYF
TGTGCCAGCAGTTTCAGCGGGGAAACCTACGAGCAGTACTTC
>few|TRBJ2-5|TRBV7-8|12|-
CATSRGSQTQYF
TGTGCCACCTCTAGGGGCAGTCAGACCCAGTACTTC
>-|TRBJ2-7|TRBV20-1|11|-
CSARTTGEQYF
TGCAGTGCTAGAACTACTGGCGAGCAGTACTTC
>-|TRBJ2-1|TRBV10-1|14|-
CASSDPTGFAEQFF
TGCGCCAGCAGTGACCCTACAGGGTTCGCTGAGCAGTTCTTC
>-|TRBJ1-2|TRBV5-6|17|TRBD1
CASSSMGGTGFVDGYTF
TGTGCCAGCAGCTCTATGGGCGGGACAGGGTTTGTGGATGGCTACACCTTC
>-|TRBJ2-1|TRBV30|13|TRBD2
CAWSFGGGNEQFF
TGTGCCTGGAGTTTCGGGGGGGGCAATGAGCAGTTCTTC
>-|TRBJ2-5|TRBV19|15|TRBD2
CASSISSGRAQTQYF
TGTGCCAGTAGTATCAGTAGCGGGAGGGCCCAGACCCAGTACTTC
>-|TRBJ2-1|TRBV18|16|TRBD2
CASSPVGLAGFNEQFF
TGTGCCAGCTCACCAGTGGGACTAGCGGGATTTAATGAGCAGTTCTTC
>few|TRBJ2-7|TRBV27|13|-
CASSLTERGPNIF
TGTGCCAGCAGTTTAACAGAAAGGGGCCCGAATATCTTC
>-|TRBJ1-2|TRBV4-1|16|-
CASSPQAGRLDYGYTF
TGCGCCAGCAGCCCCCAGGCCGGGAGGCTCGACTATGGCTACACCTTC
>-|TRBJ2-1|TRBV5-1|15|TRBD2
CASSLVAGGPNEQFF
TGCGCCAGCAGCTTGGTTGCGGGAGGGCCGAATGAGCAGTTCTTC